Listed below are T cell receptor beta chains from one sample, sequenced in a study of blood T cell repertoires in COVID-19. Clones were read by immunoSEQ multiplex PCR, and TCRdb kept only the in-frame ones, dropping some. The data hold approximately 230,000 clones, with about four fifths observed a single time. Material: peripheral blood. These TCRs come from a man at least 80 years old with acute or convalescent COVID-19. CDR3s leave out the opening cysteine and the closing phenylalanine or tryptophan. Fields, in order: V gene, J gene, CDR3 length, CDR3 protein.

v_gene: TRBV5-1
j_gene: TRBJ2-3
len: 14
CDR3aa: ASSLAQGTSTDTQY

v_gene: TRBV2
j_gene: TRBJ1-2
len: 12
CDR3aa: ASRGDSYNYGYT

v_gene: TRBV30
j_gene: TRBJ1-4
len: 12
CDR3aa: AWNQGAVTEKLF

v_gene: TRBV5-6
j_gene: TRBJ1-1
len: 12
CDR3aa: ASSFRALNTEAF

v_gene: TRBV9
j_gene: TRBJ1-3
len: 11
CDR3aa: ASGSPSGNTIY

v_gene: TRBV5-1
j_gene: TRBJ2-7
len: 12
CDR3aa: ASSIGTGPYEQY

v_gene: TRBV27
j_gene: TRBJ1-2
len: 13
CDR3aa: ASSFSQGLNYGYT

v_gene: TRBV27
j_gene: TRBJ1-5
len: 17
CDR3aa: ASMPRRQGNPLSNQPQH

v_gene: TRBV18
j_gene: TRBJ1-4
len: 16
CDR3aa: ASSPGQGSPVFDEKLF

v_gene: TRBV28
j_gene: TRBJ2-4
len: 17
CDR3aa: ASSPGPQASFLAKNIQY

v_gene: TRBV18
j_gene: TRBJ1-4
len: 15
CDR3aa: ASSPLGAAHDSEKLF

v_gene: TRBV18
j_gene: TRBJ2-4
len: 14
CDR3aa: ASSLRRTRAKNIQY

v_gene: TRBV24-1
j_gene: TRBJ2-1
len: 15
CDR3aa: ATSDHYRDRQYNEQF

v_gene: TRBV7-2
j_gene: TRBJ2-3
len: 17
CDR3aa: ASSPKGTGAFGSTDTQY

v_gene: TRBV13
j_gene: TRBJ1-2
len: 14
CDR3aa: ASSLEGQGGNYGYT

v_gene: TRBV30
j_gene: TRBJ2-7
len: 16
CDR3aa: AWSVAGFRVSGIYEQY

v_gene: TRBV3-1/TRBV3-2
j_gene: TRBJ1-3
len: 15
CDR3aa: ASSPRGQGATGNTIY

v_gene: TRBV11-2
j_gene: TRBJ2-1
len: 12
CDR3aa: ASSPSGTYNEQF

v_gene: TRBV28
j_gene: TRBJ2-1
len: 13
CDR3aa: ASSLTGTASNEQF

v_gene: TRBV18
j_gene: TRBJ2-4
len: 12
CDR3aa: ASSPPQGRDIQY

v_gene: TRBV18
j_gene: TRBJ1-5
len: 14
CDR3aa: ASSPEEGGVGQPQH

v_gene: TRBV5-1
j_gene: TRBJ1-4
len: 12
CDR3aa: ASSSGTVGEKLF

v_gene: TRBV4-1
j_gene: TRBJ2-1
len: 13
CDR3aa: ASSDRSGSYNEQF

v_gene: TRBV29-1
j_gene: TRBJ2-7
len: 14
CDR3aa: SVARTSGEWDYEQY

v_gene: TRBV9
j_gene: TRBJ2-7
len: 14
CDR3aa: ASSVGSTSGRYEQY

v_gene: TRBV2
j_gene: TRBJ1-3
len: 14
CDR3aa: ASSVETGRSGNTIY

v_gene: TRBV6-6
j_gene: TRBJ1-5
len: 13
CDR3aa: ASSLRQGDHQPQH

v_gene: TRBV19
j_gene: TRBJ1-2
len: 14
CDR3aa: ASSRDWTPRGYGYT

v_gene: TRBV7-2
j_gene: TRBJ1-2
len: 12
CDR3aa: ASSLDRGPYGYT

v_gene: TRBV4-2
j_gene: TRBJ1-2
len: 12
CDR3aa: ASSQRQGADGYT

v_gene: TRBV3-1/TRBV3-2
j_gene: TRBJ2-2
len: 15
CDR3aa: ASSPPGGTVSTGELF

v_gene: TRBV18
j_gene: TRBJ1-3
len: 14
CDR3aa: ASSPGQGGSGNTIY

v_gene: TRBV4-2
j_gene: TRBJ2-3
len: 18
CDR3aa: ASSLRLAGGHGYSTDTQY

v_gene: TRBV7-3
j_gene: TRBJ2-1
len: 13
CDR3aa: ASSLSPGVGNEQF

v_gene: TRBV7-9
j_gene: TRBJ2-7
len: 12
CDR3aa: ASSFGDRAYEQY

v_gene: TRBV6-6
j_gene: TRBJ1-3
len: 12
CDR3aa: ASSTRGLGNTIY

v_gene: TRBV5-1
j_gene: TRBJ1-1
len: 12
CDR3aa: ASSLDRGNTEAF

v_gene: TRBV25-1
j_gene: TRBJ1-1
len: 11
CDR3aa: ASAGLGRTEAF

v_gene: TRBV5-1
j_gene: TRBJ2-5
len: 13
CDR3aa: ASSLAPGLQETQY

v_gene: TRBV5-4
j_gene: TRBJ2-7
len: 11
CDR3aa: ASSRDRGYEQY

v_gene: TRBV29-1
j_gene: TRBJ2-3
len: 13
CDR3aa: SVTGTGGSTDTQY

v_gene: TRBV5-1
j_gene: TRBJ2-3
len: 16
CDR3aa: ASSSVALAAISTDTQY

v_gene: TRBV6-1
j_gene: TRBJ1-2
len: 9
CDR3aa: ASSEVRGYT

v_gene: TRBV28
j_gene: TRBJ1-4
len: 13
CDR3aa: ASNPGPGFNEKLF

v_gene: TRBV27
j_gene: TRBJ2-3
len: 12
CDR3aa: ASRAGVYTDTQY

v_gene: TRBV6-1
j_gene: TRBJ2-1
len: 11
CDR3aa: ASSEIPGDEQF

v_gene: TRBV6-2/TRBV6-3
j_gene: TRBJ2-7
len: 13
CDR3aa: ASSYESLASQPSY

v_gene: TRBV11-1
j_gene: TRBJ2-3
len: 14
CDR3aa: ASSLGPGGNPDTQY

v_gene: TRBV19
j_gene: TRBJ2-7
len: 13
CDR3aa: ASSIVLAGAAEQY

v_gene: TRBV5-1
j_gene: TRBJ1-5
len: 13
CDR3aa: ASSLWGEDNQPQH

v_gene: TRBV18
j_gene: TRBJ2-3
len: 18
CDR3aa: ASSQVASGRGTIRTDTQY

v_gene: TRBV5-5
j_gene: TRBJ1-5
len: 11
CDR3aa: ASSLHSNQPQH

v_gene: TRBV12-5
j_gene: TRBJ1-5
len: 13
CDR3aa: ASATDIYSNQPQH

v_gene: TRBV6-6
j_gene: TRBJ1-3
len: 7
CDR3aa: ASDRAIY

v_gene: TRBV24-1
j_gene: TRBJ2-1
len: 15
CDR3aa: ATSDPPTSGSYNEQF

v_gene: TRBV6-5
j_gene: TRBJ2-7
len: 13
CDR3aa: ASRAGTGTPYEQY